This T cell receptor beta chain was sequenced for a study of blood T cell repertoires in COVID-19. In the study overall: Samples taken during acute and convalescent COVID-19 were collected in the United States, Italy and Spain. T cells, B-cell-depleted T cells, or PBMCs provided the cDNA or gDNA that served as material.

In the study's own analysis: The assay estimated nucleated cells by amplifying reference gene primers. Assay used: immunoSEQ multiplex PCR; TCRdb lists only in-frame clones, some missing. V and J calls and clone size are copied from that table; D and trimming were computed from the DNA. The table shows a few hundred thousand clones, with about 86% occurring only once. In assigning cohorts, the study relied on participant-reported clinical history. V lost 5 bases and J lost 3, with 11 bases in between. The V gene's germline CDR1 is KGHDR and CDR2 SFDVKD. The CDR3 has 14 residues. Sequenced input: PBMCs or T cells enriched from blood (not recorded which). The chain links TRBV24-1 to TRBJ2-3, with a possible D match to TRBD2 (5 bases). The sequence was collected from a man aged 25 to 40 with acute COVID-19. CDR3 protein: CATSAERGTDTQYF. As DNA, the CDR3 is TGTGCCACCAGTGCTGAGCGAGGGACAGATACGCAGTATTTT.